This TCR beta chain is drawn from a study of blood T cell repertoires in COVID-19. Study-wide context: T cells, B-cell-depleted T cells, or PBMCs supplied cDNA or gDNA.

In the study's own analysis: Estimation of nucleated cell counts relied on the amplification of reference gene primers. Using immunoSEQ multiplex PCR, the repertoire was profiled, and TCRdb retains in-frame clones only, with some absent. That table supplies the V and J calls and clone size; D and trimming were determined from the DNA. The sample lists over 120,000 clones; over 70% were seen once. The CDR3 sequence is 17 residues long. V gave up 5 bases and J gave up 7 bases; unmatched junction bases: 19. Germline V CDR1 and CDR2: SGHVS, FQNEAQ. Source material: peripheral blood. This sequence originates from an older woman with acute or convalescent COVID-19. The chain employs TRBV7-8 and TRBJ2-7; 8 bases line up with TRBD2. The chain's CDR3 is CASSKPSSGSGSWEQYF. In DNA form, the CDR3 reads TGTGCCAGCAGCAAACCTTCTAGCGGGTCTGGCTCTTGGGAGCAGTACTTC.